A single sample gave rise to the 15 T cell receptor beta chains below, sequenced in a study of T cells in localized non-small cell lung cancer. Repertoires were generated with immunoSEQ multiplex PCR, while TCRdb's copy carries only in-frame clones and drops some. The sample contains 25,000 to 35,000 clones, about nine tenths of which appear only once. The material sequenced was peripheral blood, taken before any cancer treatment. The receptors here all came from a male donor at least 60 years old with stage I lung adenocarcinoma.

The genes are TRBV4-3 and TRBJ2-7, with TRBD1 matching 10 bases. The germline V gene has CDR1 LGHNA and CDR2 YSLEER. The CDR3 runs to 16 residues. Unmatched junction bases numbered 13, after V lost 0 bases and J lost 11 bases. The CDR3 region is CASSQDRGTGDGLEYF. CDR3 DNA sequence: TGCGCCAGCAGCCAAGATAGGGGGACAGGGGACGGTTTAGAGTACTTC.

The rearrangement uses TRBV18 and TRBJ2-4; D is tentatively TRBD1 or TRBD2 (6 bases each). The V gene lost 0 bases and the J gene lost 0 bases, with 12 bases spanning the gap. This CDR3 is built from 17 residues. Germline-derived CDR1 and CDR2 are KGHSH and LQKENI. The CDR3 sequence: CASSPPGGQVAKNIQYF. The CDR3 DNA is TGTGCCAGCTCACCACCAGGGGGGCAGGTAGCCAAAAACATTCAGTACTTC.

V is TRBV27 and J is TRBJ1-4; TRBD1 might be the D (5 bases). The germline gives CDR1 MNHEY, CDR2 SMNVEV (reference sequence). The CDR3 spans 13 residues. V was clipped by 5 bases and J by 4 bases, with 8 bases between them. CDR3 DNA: TGTGCCAGCAGTAGGGACGGTAATGAAAAACTGTTTTTT. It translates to CASSRDGNEKLFF.

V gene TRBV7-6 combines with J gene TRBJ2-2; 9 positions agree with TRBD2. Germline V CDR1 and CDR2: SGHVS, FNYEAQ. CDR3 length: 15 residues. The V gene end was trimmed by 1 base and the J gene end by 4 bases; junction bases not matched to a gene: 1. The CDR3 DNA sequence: TGTGCCAGCAGCTTAGGCGGGGGGGCCACCGGGGAGCTGTTTTTT. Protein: CASSLGGGATGELFF.

CDR3 sequence: CASSVSAGNTDTQYF. DNA for the CDR3: TGTGCCAGCAGCGTATCGGCAGGGAACACAGATACGCAGTATTTT. This chain connects TRBV9 to TRBJ2-3; D is possibly TRBD1 (5 bases). The CDR3 is 15 amino acids. Per the germline V gene, CDR1 is SGDLS and CDR2 is YYNGEE. The V and J ends lost 1 base and 2 bases respectively, with 11 bases between them.

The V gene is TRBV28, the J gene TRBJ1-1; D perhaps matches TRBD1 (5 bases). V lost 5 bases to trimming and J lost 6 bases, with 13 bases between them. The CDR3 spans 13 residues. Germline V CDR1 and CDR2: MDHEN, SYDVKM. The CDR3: CASSLGGTSEAFF. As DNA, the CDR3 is TGTGCCAGCAGTCTCGGCGGGACTTCTGAAGCTTTCTTT.

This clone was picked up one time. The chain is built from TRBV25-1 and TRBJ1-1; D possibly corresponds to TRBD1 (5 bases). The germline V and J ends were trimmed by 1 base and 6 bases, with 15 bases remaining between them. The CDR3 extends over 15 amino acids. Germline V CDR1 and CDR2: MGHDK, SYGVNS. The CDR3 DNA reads TGTGCCAGCAGTGAATCGGGCAGGGAGAGATCTGAAGCTTTCTTT. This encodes CASSESGRERSEAFF.

CDR3 residues: CASSFTSGGYEQYF. The CDR3 coding sequence is TGTGCCAGCAGCTTTACTAGCGGGGGATACGAGCAGTACTTC. The V gene is TRBV7-2, the J gene TRBJ2-7; 11 nucleotides agree with TRBD2. The V segment lost 3 bases and the J segment 4 bases; nucleotides outside the gene matches: 2. This CDR3 is built from 14 residues. Germline-derived CDR1 and CDR2 are SGHTA and FQGNSA.

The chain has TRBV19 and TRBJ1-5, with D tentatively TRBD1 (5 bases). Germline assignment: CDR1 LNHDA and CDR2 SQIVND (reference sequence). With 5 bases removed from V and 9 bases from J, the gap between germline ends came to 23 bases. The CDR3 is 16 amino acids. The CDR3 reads CASSGGTGYLLGPQHF. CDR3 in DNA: TGTGCCAGTAGTGGTGGGACGGGATATTTACTGGGGCCCCAGCATTTT.

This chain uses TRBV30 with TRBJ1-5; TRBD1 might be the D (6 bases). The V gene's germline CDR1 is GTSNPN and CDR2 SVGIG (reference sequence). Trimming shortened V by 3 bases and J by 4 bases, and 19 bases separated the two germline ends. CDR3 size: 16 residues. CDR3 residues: CAWSQGWGARNQPQHF. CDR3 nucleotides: TGTGCCTGGAGCCAGGGATGGGGGGCGCGGAATCAGCCCCAGCATTTT.

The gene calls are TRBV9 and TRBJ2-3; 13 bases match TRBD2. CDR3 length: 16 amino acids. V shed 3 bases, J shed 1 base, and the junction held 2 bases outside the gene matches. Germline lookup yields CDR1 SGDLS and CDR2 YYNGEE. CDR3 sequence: CASSGGTSGGTDTQYF. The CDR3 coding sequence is TGTGCCAGCAGCGGCGGGACTAGCGGGGGCACAGATACGCAGTATTTT.

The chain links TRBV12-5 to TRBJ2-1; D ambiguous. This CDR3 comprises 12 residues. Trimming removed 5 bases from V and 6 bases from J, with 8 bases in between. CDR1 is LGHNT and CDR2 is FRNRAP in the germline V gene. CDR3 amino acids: CASGLWGNEQFF. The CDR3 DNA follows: TGTGCTAGTGGTCTCTGGGGCAATGAGCAGTTCTTC.

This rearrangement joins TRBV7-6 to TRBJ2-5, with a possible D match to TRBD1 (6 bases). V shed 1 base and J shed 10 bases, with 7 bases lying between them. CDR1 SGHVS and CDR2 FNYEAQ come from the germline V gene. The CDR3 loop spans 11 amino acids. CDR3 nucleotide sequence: TGTGCCAGCAGCTTAGAGGGGGACCAGTACTTC. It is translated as CASSLEGDQYF.

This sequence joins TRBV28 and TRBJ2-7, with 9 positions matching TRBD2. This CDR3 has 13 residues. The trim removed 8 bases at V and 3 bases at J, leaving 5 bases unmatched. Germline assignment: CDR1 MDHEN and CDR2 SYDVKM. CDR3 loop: CASGGGGGYEQYF. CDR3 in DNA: TGTGCCAGCGGAGGCGGGGGGGGCTACGAGCAGTACTTC.

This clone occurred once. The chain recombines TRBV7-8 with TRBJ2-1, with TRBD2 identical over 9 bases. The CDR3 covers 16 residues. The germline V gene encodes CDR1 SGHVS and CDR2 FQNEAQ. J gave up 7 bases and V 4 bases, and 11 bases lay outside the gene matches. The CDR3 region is CASSSRSGGKNNEQFF. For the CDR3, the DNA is TGTGCCAGCAGCTCCCGCAGCGGGGGGAAAAATAATGAGCAGTTCTTC.